A single sample is the source of the 11 T cell receptor beta chains below, sequenced in a study of post-analysis software for immune sequencing data. The antigens these receptors bind are not known. Prepared libraries of TCR beta cDNA carried unique molecular identifiers. TCRdb re-derived calls from the PCR reads in MiXCR, one entry per CDR3 protein. The profile shows about 540,000 distinct CDR3 sequences, 30% to 40% of them singletons. Broader study findings: Compared with controls, patients had more of roughly 5 TRBV segments, including TRBV5-6, TRBV5-1 and TRBV20-1.

Material for sequencing was blood. All receptors come from a girl between 2 and 17 years old with multiple sclerosis.

This clonotype was found a few times. The chain recombines TRBV28 with TRBJ1-5; no reliable D call. Germline V gives CDR1 MDHEN, CDR2 SYDVKM. CDR3 size: 17 residues. Trimming removed 5 bases from V and 2 bases from J, with 19 bases in between. The DNA of the CDR3 is TGTGCCAGCAGTCCCAATCGAGATGATATCGGCAATCAGCCCCAGCATTTT. Its protein is CASSPNRDDIGNQPQHF.

This clonotype was counted once. This chain uses TRBV27 with TRBJ1-4, with D unresolved. Between the trimmed V and J ends, which lost 5 bases and 8 bases, there was a span of 12 bases. The CDR3 has 13 amino acids. Germline V gene sequence: CDR1 MNHEY, CDR2 SMNVEV (reference sequence). The chain's CDR3 is CASSPFGLEKLFF. The CDR3, as DNA: TGTGCCAGCAGTCCCTTTGGTTTGGAAAAACTGTTTTTT. Full variable domain (outside the CDR3, taken from reference TRBV27 and TRBJ1-4): EAQVTQNPRYLITVTGKKLTVTCSQNMNHEYMSWYRQDPGLGLRQIYYSMNVEVTDKGDVPEGYKVSRKEKRNFPLILESPSPNQTSLYFCASSPFGLEKLFFGSGTQLSVL.

This clonotype was counted a few times. The chain is built from TRBV13 and TRBJ1-2; 7 nucleotides agree with TRBD1. The CDR3 totals 14 residues. Germline CDR1 reads PRHDT; CDR2 reads FYEKMQ (reference sequence). V lost 5 bases to trimming and J lost 7 bases; unmatched junction nucleotides: 10. CDR3 loop: CASSLLQGTGGYTF. As DNA, the CDR3 is TGTGCCAGCAGCCTTCTACAGGGGACGGGTGGCTACACCTTC. Complete variable domain (other parts from reference TRBV13 and TRBJ1-2): AAGVIQSPRHLIKEKRETATLKCYPIPRHDTVYWYQQGPGQDPQFLISFYEKMQSDKGSIPDRFSAQQFSDYHSELNMSSLELGDSALYFCASSLLQGTGGYTFGSGTRLTVV.

This clonotype was counted between two and nine times. This chain links TRBV5-5 with TRBJ2-5; TRBD1 matches 8 bases. The CDR3 has 15 amino acids. Germline-derived CDR1 and CDR2 are SGHKS and YYEKEE (reference sequence). With V trimmed by 4 bases and J by 5 bases, 10 bases remained unmatched. The CDR3, as DNA: TGTGCCAGCAGCAGCCGGACAGGGATGGTCGAGACCCAGTACTTC. It codes for CASSSRTGMVETQYF.

Ten or more counts support this clonotype. This sequence joins TRBV3-1 and TRBJ2-4; 12 nucleotides match TRBD2. V lost 6 bases, J lost 0 bases, and 9 bases stayed unmatched. This CDR3 has 18 amino acids. CDR1 is LGHDT, CDR2 YNNKEL, per germline (reference sequence). CDR3 DNA: TGTGCCAGCAGTCTACTAGCGGGGGGCCTTATAGCCAAAAACATTCAGTACTTC. This codes for CASSLLAGGLIAKNIQYF. Full variable domain (rest looked up from reference TRBV3-1 and TRBJ2-4): DTAVSQTPKYLVTQMGNDKSIKCEQNLGHDTMYWYKQDSKKFLKIMFSYNNKELIINETVPNRFSPKSPDKAHLNLHINSLELGDSAVYFCASSLLAGGLIAKNIQYFGAGTRLSVL.

CDR3: CASSDSAGGRGETQYF. As DNA, the CDR3 is TGTGCCAGCAGTGACTCGGCCGGGGGCCGAGGAGAGACCCAGTACTTC. The chain links TRBV6-4 to TRBJ2-4; D tentatively fits TRBD1 or TRBD2 (6 bases each). The J call may be in error: the DNA end matches TRBJ2-5 better. There are 16 residues in the CDR3. From germline, CDR1 is MRHNA and CDR2 SNTAGT.

This chain joins TRBV6-1 and TRBJ2-1; D is possibly TRBD1 or TRBD2 (6 bases each). Germline V gene data show CDR1 as MNHNS and CDR2 as SASEGT. V lost 1 base and J 2 bases, leaving 9 bases between the germline ends. This CDR3 contains 15 residues. CDR3 loop: CASSEEGEAYNEQFF. The CDR3 DNA is TGTGCCAGCAGTGAAGAGGGGGAGGCCTACAATGAGCAGTTCTTC.

The chain combines TRBV10-3 with TRBJ2-3; 8 bases are shared with TRBD2. J gave up 4 bases and V 6 bases, and 9 bases lay outside the gene matches. This CDR3 has 15 amino acids. The germline gives CDR1 ENHRY, CDR2 SYGVKD. This CDR3 is CAISAGTSIADTQYF. CDR3 nucleotides: TGTGCCATCAGCGCCGGGACTAGTATCGCAGATACGCAGTATTTT.

This clonotype was counted between two and nine times. The rearrangement joins TRBV27 to TRBJ2-7, with D uncertain. The germline gives CDR1 MNHEY, CDR2 SMNVEV (reference sequence). Trimming pared 7 bases from V and 3 bases from J, leaving 16 bases between. The CDR3 extends over 14 amino acids. In nucleotides, the CDR3 is TGTGCCAGCATGAGTTTGACTGGGTACTACGAGCAGTACTTC. It specifies CASMSLTGYYEQYF.

This clonotype was seen a handful of times. The chain couples TRBV5-1 to TRBJ2-5; 7 positions agree with TRBD1. The CDR3 spans 15 residues. The germline gives CDR1 SGHRS, CDR2 YFSETQ. Trimming cost V 0 bases and J 11 bases; bases outside gene matches: 13. In nucleotides, the CDR3 is TGCGCCAGCAGCTTGGACGGGGACAGAACCAATGAGCAGTACTTC. Protein product: CASSLDGDRTNEQYF.

V is TRBV6-1 and J is TRBJ1-5; 8 nucleotides agree with TRBD1. The germline CDR1 and CDR2 sequences are MNHNS and SASEGT. The CDR3 has 15 amino acids. The V and J ends lost 1 base and 5 bases, in that order; junction bases with no gene match: 4. The DNA of the CDR3 is TGTGCCAGCAGTGAAGGCAGGGGGCGTCATCAGCCCCAGCATTTT. This sequence encodes CASSEGRGRHQPQHF.